This TCR beta chain was identified in a study of long-term antiretroviral therapy in people with HIV. General observations from the study: Subsequent to ART, diversity was augmented yet persisted below that of transplant donor controls. Clones with expansion before ART led the repertoire at all time points. The study found narrower CDR3 length ranges in HIV repertoires than in controls.

As for this clone: Its specificity is not known.

They ran version v3.0 of the immunoSEQ assay at survey level. TCRdb's copy holds only in-frame clones and misses some; the assay was immunoSEQ multiplex PCR. The sample carries 25,000 or so clones, roughly 73% recorded once. The CDR3 is 13 amino acids. V was trimmed by 4 bases and J by 4 bases, leaving 11 bases between them. Germline CDR1 reads SGHNT; CDR2 reads YYREEE (reference sequence). Every one of the participants with HIV received treatment in the United States. The chain combines TRBV5-4 with TRBJ2-5; D is undetermined. The specimen comprised unsorted PBMCs, sampled 1.5 years before starting antiretroviral therapy. The receptor's source is a young man with HIV. CDR3 region: CASSRVAGETQYF. CDR3 sequence (DNA): TGTGCCAGCAGCAGAGTCGCCGGAGAGACCCAGTACTTC.